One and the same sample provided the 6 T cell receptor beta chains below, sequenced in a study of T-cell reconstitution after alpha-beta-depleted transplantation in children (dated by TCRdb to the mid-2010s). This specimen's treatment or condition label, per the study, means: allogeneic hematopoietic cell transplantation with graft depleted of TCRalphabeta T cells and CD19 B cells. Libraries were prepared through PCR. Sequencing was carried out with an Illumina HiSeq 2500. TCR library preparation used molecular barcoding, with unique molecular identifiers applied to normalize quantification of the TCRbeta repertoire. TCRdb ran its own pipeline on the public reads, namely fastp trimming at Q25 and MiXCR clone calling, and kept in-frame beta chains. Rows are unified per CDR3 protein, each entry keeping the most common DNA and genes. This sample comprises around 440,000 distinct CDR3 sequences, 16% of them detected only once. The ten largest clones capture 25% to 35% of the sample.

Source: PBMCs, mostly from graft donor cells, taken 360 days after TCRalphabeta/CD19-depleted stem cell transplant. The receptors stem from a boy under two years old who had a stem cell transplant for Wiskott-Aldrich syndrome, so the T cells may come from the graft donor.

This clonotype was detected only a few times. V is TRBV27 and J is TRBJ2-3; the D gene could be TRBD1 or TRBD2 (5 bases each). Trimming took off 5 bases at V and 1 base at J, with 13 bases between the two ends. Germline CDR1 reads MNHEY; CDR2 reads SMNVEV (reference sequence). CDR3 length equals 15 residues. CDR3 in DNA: TGTGCCAGCAGTCGAAGACTGGGGGGCACAGATACGCAGTATTTT. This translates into CASSRRLGGTDTQYF.

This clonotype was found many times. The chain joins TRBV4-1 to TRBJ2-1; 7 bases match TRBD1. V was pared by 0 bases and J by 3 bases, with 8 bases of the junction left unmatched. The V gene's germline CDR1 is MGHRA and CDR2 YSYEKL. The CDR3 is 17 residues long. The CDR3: CASSQDFRPGGYNEQFF. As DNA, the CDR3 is TGCGCCAGCAGCCAAGATTTTCGGCCAGGGGGCTACAATGAGCAGTTCTTC.

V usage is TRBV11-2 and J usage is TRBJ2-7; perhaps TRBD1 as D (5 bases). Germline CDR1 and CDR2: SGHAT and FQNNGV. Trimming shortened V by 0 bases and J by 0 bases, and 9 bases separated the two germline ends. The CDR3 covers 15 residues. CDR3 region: CASSLDYRFSYEQYF. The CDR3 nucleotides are TGTGCCAGCAGCTTAGATTACAGGTTCTCCTACGAGCAGTACTTC.

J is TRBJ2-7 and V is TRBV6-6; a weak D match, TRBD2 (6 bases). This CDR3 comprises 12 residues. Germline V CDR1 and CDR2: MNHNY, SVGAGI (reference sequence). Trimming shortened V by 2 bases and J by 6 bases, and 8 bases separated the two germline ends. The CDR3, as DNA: TGTGCCAGCAGTTACGGGGGACTCGAGCAGTACTTC. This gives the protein CASSYGGLEQYF.

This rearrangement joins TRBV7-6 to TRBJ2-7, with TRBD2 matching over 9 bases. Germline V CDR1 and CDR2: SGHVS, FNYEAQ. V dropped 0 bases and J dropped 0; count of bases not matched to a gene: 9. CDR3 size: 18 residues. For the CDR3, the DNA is TGTGCCAGCAGCTTAGCCCCGGGTTCTAGCGGGGCCTCCTACGAGCAGTACTTC. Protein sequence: CASSLAPGSSGASYEQYF.

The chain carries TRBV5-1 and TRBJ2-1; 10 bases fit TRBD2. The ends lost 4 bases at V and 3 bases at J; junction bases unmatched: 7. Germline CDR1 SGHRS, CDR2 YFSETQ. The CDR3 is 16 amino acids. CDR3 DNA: TGCGCCAGCAGCCCCCTAGCGGGGGCCCGCTACAATGAGCAGTTCTTC. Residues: CASSPLAGARYNEQFF.